This T cell receptor beta chain was sequenced in a study of shared clonotypes between healthy human individuals. A word on this clone: The antigen remains unidentified.

The protocol was immunoSEQ multiplex PCR, while the TCRdb copy is restricted to in-frame clones and leaves out a portion. The sample includes fewer than 850,000 clones, around 90% of them seen just once. Study-wide results and caveats: Clonotypes shared by all four donors outscored non-shared clonotypes in generation probability.

The germline V gene encodes CDR1 SGHAT and CDR2 FQNNGV. Trimming left V 3 bases short and J 2 bases short, with 17 bases between. This CDR3 region has 16 residues. The rearrangement links TRBV11-2 to TRBJ2-7; weak D call: TRBD1 (5 bases). The sequence came from a man younger than 35 in good health. Some clones in this sample may be carry-over from other donors' samples. The sample was memory CD8+ T cells from PBMCs. Subset in this sample: CD45RO+ cells pooled with CCR7-negative TemRA cells. The CDR3, as DNA: TGTGCCAGCAGCTTTGTTACAAAGGGGCGAACCTACGAGCAGTACTTC. It codes for CASSFVTKGRTYEQYF. The whole variable domain, remainder taken from reference TRBV11-2 and TRBJ2-7, is EAGVAQSPRYKIIEKRQSVAFWCNPISGHATLYWYQQILGQGPKLLIQFQNNGVVDDSQLPKDRFSAERLKGVDSTLKIQPAKLEDSAVYLCASSFVTKGRTYEQYFGPGTRLTVT.